This T cell receptor (beta chain) came from a study of cytomegalovirus exposure and HLA in healthy donors. Points from the study as a whole: Some TCR beta chains (164 of them) were listed as cytomegalovirus-associated. Across donors, most TCRs were seen rarely, yet some public ones were widespread.

This CDR3 is built from 15 residues. Trimming took off 2 bases at V and 3 bases at J, with 10 bases between the two ends. The germline V gene encodes CDR1 MNHNS and CDR2 SASEGT. The study ran its PCR with 60 Vbeta and 13 Jbeta primers. The table came from immunoSEQ multiplex PCR; TCRdb's copy has only in-frame clones and leaves some out. Among over 150,000 clones listed, roughly 80% were seen once. In the case of this clone: No antigen is known for it.

Sequencing input: PBMCs. The sequence was obtained from a man aged 25 to 40 in good health and CMV-seropositive. The chain is built from TRBV6-1 and TRBJ1-4, with D uncertain. The chain's CDR3 is CASSEPVAANEKLFF. The CDR3 DNA sequence: TGTGCCAGCAGTGAACCCGTAGCGGCTAATGAAAAACTGTTTTTT.